This record covers a single T cell receptor (beta chain). The CDR3 extends over 15 amino acids. CDR1 is LNHDA and CDR2 is SQIVND in the germline V gene (reference sequence). V was pared by 5 bases and J by 2 bases, with 15 bases between. The table came from immunoSEQ multiplex PCR; TCRdb's copy has only in-frame clones and leaves some out. Here the sample spans about 210,000 clones, more than 70% being singletons. This sample was included in a study of blood T cell repertoires in COVID-19. V usage is TRBV19 and J usage is TRBJ1-2; D might be TRBD1 (6 bases). Sequenced: PBMCs or T cells enriched from blood (not recorded which). This receptor was identified in a man between 25 and 39 years old with acute COVID-19. Here the CDR3 reads CASSGATGPNYGYTF. The DNA for the CDR3 is TGTGCCAGTAGTGGGGCGACAGGTCCAAACTATGGCTACACCTTC.